This entry lists 16 T cell receptor beta chains sequenced from one sample in a study of tumor and adjacent non-tumor tissue in lung cancer. A modified ARM-PCR protocol with three rounds of nested PCR amplified TCRbeta. TCRdb reprocessed the multiplex PCR reads with MiXCR, giving one entry per CDR3 protein. The table has 120,000 or so distinct CDR3 sequences, 55% to 75% seen once; the top ten hold over 10%. RNA was extracted from bulk tissue without any cell sorting. Sequencing was done on a sample of lung tumor tissue. The receptors come from a man between 25 and 39 years old with non-small cell lung cancer.

This clonotype has only a few counts. The chain's CDR3 is CASSADRTSGNTIYF. CDR3 nucleotides: TGTGCCAGCTCAGCTGACAGGACCTCTGGAAACACCATATATTTT. The V call is TRBV18, the J call TRBJ1-3; the D gene is possibly TRBD1 (6 bases). CDR3 length: 15 residues. The ends were cut back, 5 bases at V and 0 bases at J, with 11 bases in the middle. CDR1 is KGHSH and CDR2 is LQKENI in the germline V gene.

The V and J genes are TRBV11-2 and TRBJ2-3, with unresolved D. Germline CDR1 reads SGHAT; CDR2 reads FQNNGV. V was shortened by 0 bases and J by 15 bases, with 16 bases between the two germline ends. The CDR3 loop spans 13 amino acids. DNA for the CDR3: TGTGCCAGCAGCTTAGATAGGGCAGATAAGCAATATTTT. Its protein product is CASSLDRADKQYF.

This sequence joins TRBV11-2 and TRBJ2-1; tentative D call: TRBD1 (5 bases). Germline V gene sequence: CDR1 SGHAT, CDR2 FQNNGV. With 2 bases removed from V and 9 bases from J, the gap between germline ends came to 14 bases. The CDR3 totals 14 residues. Written as DNA, the CDR3 is TGTGCCAGCAGCTTAATCCTAGGGGATTGTGAGCAGTTCTTC. Residues: CASSLILGDCEQFF.

Concerning this clonotype: A clone one base away is much larger, so this may be a read error. The gene calls are TRBV5-4 and TRBJ2-7, with 7 positions matching TRBD2. The CDR3 is made up of 17 amino acids. After removal of 0 bases from V and 0 bases from J, the junction contained 9 bases not matched to a gene. Germline V gene sequence: CDR1 SGHNT, CDR2 YYREEE (reference sequence). The CDR3 coding sequence is TGTGCCAGCAGCTTGGTTGATGTAGCGGGTAACTCCTACGAGCAGTACTTC. Amino acids: CASSLVDVAGNSYEQYF. The full variable domain, with the rest looked up from reference TRBV5-4 and TRBJ2-7, is ETGVTQSPTHLIKTRGQQVTLRCSSQSGHNTVSWYQQALGQGPQFIFQYYREEENGRGNFPPRFSGLQFPNYSSELNVNALELDDSALYLCASSLVDVAGNSYEQYFGPGTRLTVT.

Remarks on this clonotype: Possible read error: a much larger clone is one base away. The rearrangement joins TRBV12-3 or TRBV12-4 to TRBJ2-1; 7 bases are shared with TRBD2. CDR3 length equals 14 residues. CDR3 in DNA: TGTGGCAGCAGTGCGGGACTACGTCACAATGAGCAGTTCTTC. Translated: CGSSAGLRHNEQFF.

Details on this clonotype: Germline is not matched at one junction end, which may reflect a read error. The chain employs TRBV11-2 and TRBJ2-1; perhaps TRBD2 as D (5 bases). CDR1 is SGHAT and CDR2 is FQNNGV in the germline V gene. The CDR3 is 12 residues long. CDR3 amino acids: CVSSLDRGGQLF. The CDR3 coding sequence is TGTGTCAGCAGCTTAGATCGGGGTGGGCAGTTATTC.

Worth noting for this clonotype: This may be a read error: a much more frequent sequence differs by one nucleotide. The rearrangement uses TRBV4-1 and TRBJ2-1, with 8 bases lining up with TRBD2. Looked up from germline, CDR1 is MGHRA and CDR2 is YSYEKL. This CDR3 region has 16 residues. The CDR3 bases are TGCGCCAGCGGCCAAATAGCGGGGAGCTCCTACAATGAGCAGTTCTTC. Its protein is CASGQIAGSSYNEQFF.

Many counts were recorded for this clonotype. V and J are TRBV4-2 and TRBJ2-1, with 7 bases lining up with TRBD2. With 3 bases clipped from V and 3 bases from J, the junction kept 5 bases outside the gene matches. The CDR3 is made up of 15 amino acids. Germline CDR1 and CDR2: LGHNA and YNFKEQ. CDR3 coding DNA: TGTGCCAGCAGCCACCTAGCGGATAACTACAATGAGCAGTTCTTC. Translated, it gives CASSHLADNYNEQFF.

This clonotype was detected many times. The chain joins TRBV6-1 to TRBJ1-4, with D unclear. Germline CDR1 reads MNHNS; CDR2 reads SASEGT. Trimming cost V 8 bases and J 0 bases, with 10 bases left between them. The CDR3 is 14 amino acids. The CDR3 nucleotides read TGTGCCAGCGCTGGTGGCGCAACTAATGAAAAACTGTTTTTT. Its protein product is CASAGGATNEKLFF.

About this clonotype itself: The junction shows a germline mismatch at one end, possibly a read error. V gene TRBV4-1 combines with J gene TRBJ1-1, with unresolved D. The CDR3 sequence is 13 residues long. Germline CDR1 MGHRA, CDR2 YSYEKL. Written as DNA, the CDR3 is TGCGCCAGCAACCAAGATTTTGAAACCGAAGCTTTTTTT. Its protein is CASNQDFETEAFF.

Comment on this clonotype: Since the CDR3 does not end with the conserved phenylalanine or tryptophan, this likely comes from a read error. The limits of the CDR3 on the DNA are not certain, so only TCRdb's listed CDR3 is given. The chain couples TRBV29-1 to TRBJ1-2; TRBD1 is taken as the D call from the table, unchecked against the DNA. The CDR3 comprises 13 residues, both ends counted. Germline CDR1 is SQVTM and CDR2 is ANQGSEA. This CDR3 reads CSTSDSRVYDYTS.

As to this clonotype: This sequence may be a read error, since a much larger clone differs from it by one base. V and J are TRBV20-1 and TRBJ2-3, with 8 nucleotides matching TRBD2. The CDR3 covers 14 residues. Germline V gives CDR1 DFQATT, CDR2 SNEGSKA (reference sequence). With V trimmed by 1 base and J by 7 bases, 7 bases remained unmatched. The CDR3 loop is CSARGLTGGHTQYF. The CDR3 DNA reads as TGCAGTGCTAGAGGACTAACGGGGGGGCATACGCAGTATTTT.

Note on this clonotype: Without the conserved terminal phenylalanine or tryptophan, this CDR3 likely stems from a read error. The DNA is left out, because the CDR3 cannot be placed on it with certainty; the CDR3 is given as TCRdb lists it. The chain is built from TRBV20-1 and TRBJ1-5. The CDR3 extends over 11 residues, inclusive of both ends. Germline CDR1 is DFQATT and CDR2 is SNEGSKA (reference sequence). CDR3 residues: CSATTCGQWHY.

Points on this clonotype: This may be a read error: a much more frequent sequence differs by one nucleotide. The genes are TRBV6-5 and TRBJ1-2, with D possibly TRBD1 on 6 matching bases. V was shortened by 5 bases and J by 8 bases, with 15 bases between the two germline ends. CDR1 is MNHEY, CDR2 SVGAGI, per germline. The CDR3 is 13 residues long. CDR3 DNA sequence: TGTGCCAGCAGTCAACAGGGACCCAGAGGCTACACCTTC. It yields the protein CASSQQGPRGYTF.

As to this clonotype: A much larger clone is a single base away; this may be a read error. J is TRBJ1-5 and V is TRBV12-3 or TRBV12-4, with 9 bases aligning to TRBD1. Trimming took 7 bases from V and 4 from J; bases not matched to a gene: 8. This CDR3 is built from 15 residues. The CDR3 sequence: CASKARTGANQPQHF. CDR3 coding DNA: TGTGCCAGCAAGGCCAGGACAGGGGCAAATCAGCCCCAGCATTTT.

This clonotype was recorded at least ten times. V gene TRBV6-5 combines with J gene TRBJ1-1; tentative D call: TRBD1 (6 bases). The V and J ends lost 0 bases and 0 bases respectively, with 11 bases between them. CDR1 is MNHEY, CDR2 SVGAGI, per germline. The CDR3 contains 16 residues. The CDR3 here is CASSYSGALMNTEAFF. In DNA form, the CDR3 reads TGTGCCAGCAGTTACTCGGGGGCACTGATGAACACTGAAGCTTTCTTT.